The 18 T cell receptor beta chains below come from one sample, sequenced in a study of cytomegalovirus exposure and HLA in healthy donors. 13 Jbeta primers and 60 Vbeta primers were used for the PCR. The table came from immunoSEQ multiplex PCR; TCRdb's copy has only in-frame clones and leaves some out. Of about 160,000 clones listed, around nine tenths were seen once; the top ten hold over 0.8%. Sequenced: PBMCs. The receptors were sampled from a woman in her twenties or thirties in good health and CMV-seronegative.

The chain links TRBV27 to TRBJ2-7; possible D gene TRBD1, 5 bases. The CDR3 runs 15 residues. Germline V gives CDR1 MNHEY, CDR2 SMNVEV (reference sequence). The V gene lost 4 bases and the J gene lost 5 bases, with 18 bases spanning the gap. CDR3 coding DNA: TGTGCCAGCAGTTCCGGACACCCCGTATGGGACGAGCAGTACTTC. It specifies CASSSGHPVWDEQYF.

Only a few counts were recorded for this clone. The J gene is TRBJ1-5, the V gene TRBV19; D unclear. Germline CDR1 reads LNHDA; CDR2 reads SQIVND (reference sequence). Deletions cut 1 base from V and 10 bases from J, with 8 bases between. There are 12 residues in the CDR3. The CDR3 here is CASSIGPGPQHF. As DNA, the CDR3 is TGTGCCAGTAGTATAGGGCCGGGACCCCAGCATTTT.

The chain joins TRBV7-3 to TRBJ2-2; D not certain. In germline, CDR1 is SGHTA, CDR2 FQGTGA. V gave up 6 bases and J gave up 0 bases, with 11 bases separating them. The CDR3 consists of 15 residues. The CDR3 is CASSERSANTGELFF. The CDR3 DNA reads as TGTGCCAGCAGTGAACGGTCCGCGAACACCGGGGAGCTGTTTTTT.

This chain uses TRBV27 with TRBJ2-1; 7 nucleotides match TRBD2. J gave up 2 bases and V 2 bases, and 6 bases lay outside the gene matches. Per germline, CDR1 MNHEY and CDR2 SMNVEV (reference sequence). The CDR3 is 16 residues long. The chain's CDR3 is CASSLIAGVPYNEQFF. The CDR3 region has the DNA TGTGCCAGCAGTTTAATCGCGGGAGTCCCCTACAATGAGCAGTTCTTC.

The rearrangement uses TRBV5-6 and TRBJ1-3; tentative D call: TRBD1 (5 bases). The CDR3 sequence is 16 residues long. V lost 2 bases and J 0 bases, leaving 12 bases between the germline ends. Per germline, CDR1 SGHDT and CDR2 YYEEEE. The CDR3 coding sequence is TGTGCCAGCAGCTTCTGGGGCGTTAACTCTGGAAACACCATATATTTT. This sequence encodes CASSFWGVNSGNTIYF. The full variable domain, with the rest looked up from reference TRBV5-6 and TRBJ1-3, is DAGVTQSPTHLIKTRGQQVTLRCSPKSGHDTVSWYQQALGQGPQFIFQYYEEEERQRGNFPDRFSGHQFPNYSSELNVNALLLGDSALYLCASSFWGVNSGNTIYFGEGSWLTVV.

J is TRBJ1-5 and V is TRBV19, with D possibly TRBD1 on 6 matching bases. CDR1 LNHDA and CDR2 SQIVND come from the germline V gene (reference sequence). The CDR3 has 15 residues. V lost 7 bases to trimming and J lost 3 bases, with 16 bases between them. CDR3 protein: CASNQGPISNQPQHF. DNA for the CDR3: TGTGCCAGTAATCAGGGGCCCATATCCAATCAGCCCCAGCATTTT.

This clone was recorded only once. This chain connects TRBV6-6 to TRBJ2-7; 7 bases are a match to TRBD2. The CDR3 runs to 15 residues. With 6 bases clipped from V and 3 bases from J, the junction kept 11 bases outside the gene matches. Germline loops: CDR1 MNHNY, CDR2 SVGAGI (reference sequence). CDR3 loop: CASSGARERGYEQYF. The CDR3 DNA sequence: TGTGCCAGCAGCGGCGCGCGGGAGAGGGGCTACGAGCAGTACTTC.

This clone appeared a single time. The chain recombines TRBV11-2 with TRBJ2-7; 7 nucleotides align to TRBD2. Trimming cost V 3 bases and J 0 bases; bases outside gene matches: 8. The germline V gene encodes CDR1 SGHAT and CDR2 FQNNGV. The CDR3 runs to 16 residues. CDR3 sequence: CASSFLAGLSSYEQYF. The CDR3 bases are TGTGCCAGCAGCTTTTTAGCGGGCCTCAGCTCCTACGAGCAGTACTTC.

Concerning this clone itself: One end of the junction fails to match germline, which may point to a read error. This chain links TRBV6-6 with TRBJ1-4, with TRBD1 identical over 9 bases. The length of the CDR3 is 16 residues. Germline loops: CDR1 MNHNY, CDR2 SVGAGI (reference sequence). The CDR3 loop reads CASTLRTGVANEKLLF. The DNA for the CDR3 is TGTGCCAGCACCCTGCGGACAGGGGTTGCTAATGAAAAACTGCTTTTT.

This chain uses TRBV29-1 with TRBJ2-7, with TRBD1 matching over 7 bases. V trimming: 6 bases; J trimming: 1 base; junction bases outside the gene matches: 12. This CDR3 comprises 15 residues. Germline assignment: CDR1 SQVTM and CDR2 ANQGSEA. CDR3 in amino acids: CSVTPGTAFSYEQYF. The CDR3 coding sequence is TGCAGCGTGACTCCCGGGACAGCGTTTTCCTACGAGCAGTACTTC.

This clone showed up just a few times. V gene TRBV30 combines with J gene TRBJ1-5, with unresolved D. Germline CDR1 and CDR2: GTSNPN and SVGIG (reference sequence). With 0 bases removed from V and 6 bases from J, the gap between germline ends came to 6 bases. The CDR3 extends over 12 amino acids. In DNA, the CDR3 is TGTGCCTGGAGTGTACCCGGTCAGCCCCAGCATTTT. Encoded protein: CAWSVPGQPQHF.

This clone was found once. The chain employs TRBV5-1 and TRBJ2-7, with 8 nucleotides matching TRBD2. The CDR3 contains 15 residues. The ends lost 2 bases at V and 6 bases at J; junction bases unmatched: 10. CDR1 and CDR2 from the germline V gene are SGHRS and YFSETQ. DNA of the CDR3: TGCGCCAGCAGCTTTTCCCCGGGAGGGAGCGGCGAGCAGTACTTC. Translating it yields CASSFSPGGSGEQYF.

The J gene is TRBJ1-2, the V gene TRBV25-1; 8 nucleotides line up with TRBD1. With 7 bases clipped from V and 6 bases from J, the junction kept 13 bases outside the gene matches. This CDR3 has 15 amino acids. Germline-derived CDR1 and CDR2 are MGHDK and SYGVNS. The DNA of the CDR3 is TGTGCCAGCACCGGGACAGGACAGAACCCGGATGGCTACACCTTC. It specifies CASTGTGQNPDGYTF.

The J gene is TRBJ2-3, the V gene TRBV7-2; possible D gene TRBD1, 6 bases. Germline values: CDR1 SGHTA, CDR2 FQGNSA. This CDR3 has 16 residues. The V end was cut by 0 bases, the J end by 3 bases, with 13 bases between. The CDR3 spells CASSLARLGATDTQYF. CDR3 nucleotides: TGTGCCAGCAGCTTAGCCCGACTGGGGGCAACAGATACGCAGTATTTT.

This rearrangement joins TRBV7-2 to TRBJ1-4, with 8 bases identical to TRBD1. From germline, CDR1 is SGHTA and CDR2 FQGNSA. V lost 4 bases, J lost 4 bases, and 8 bases stayed unmatched. The length of the CDR3 is 16 residues. The chain's CDR3 is CASSSWGTGLNEKLFF. The CDR3 coding sequence is TGTGCCAGCAGCTCATGGGGGACAGGCCTTAATGAAAAACTGTTTTTT.

The chain links TRBV29-1 to TRBJ2-7, with no clear D. In germline, CDR1 is SQVTM, CDR2 ANQGSEA. Between the trimmed V and J ends, which lost 4 bases and 3 bases, there was a span of 7 bases. The CDR3 contains 11 residues. This CDR3 reads CSVVHVYEQYF. CDR3 DNA sequence: TGCAGCGTTGTACACGTCTACGAGCAGTACTTC.

The gene calls are TRBV4-1 and TRBJ2-1; D is possibly TRBD1 (5 bases). CDR1 and CDR2 from the germline V gene are MGHRA and YSYEKL. The CDR3 is 14 residues long. Deletions cut 4 bases from V and 4 bases from J, with 11 bases between. Here the CDR3 reads CASSRLTGYNEQFF. CDR3 sequence (DNA): TGCGCCAGCAGCCGCCTCACAGGTTACAATGAGCAGTTCTTC.

V and J are TRBV6-5 and TRBJ2-5; D remains unclear. This CDR3 is 13 amino acids long. Germline V gives CDR1 MNHEY, CDR2 SVGAGI. The V and J ends lost 7 bases and 5 bases respectively, with 14 bases between them. DNA of the CDR3: TGTGCCAGCAAACCGAGGCCGCGGGAGACCCAGTACTTC. Its translation is CASKPRPRETQYF.